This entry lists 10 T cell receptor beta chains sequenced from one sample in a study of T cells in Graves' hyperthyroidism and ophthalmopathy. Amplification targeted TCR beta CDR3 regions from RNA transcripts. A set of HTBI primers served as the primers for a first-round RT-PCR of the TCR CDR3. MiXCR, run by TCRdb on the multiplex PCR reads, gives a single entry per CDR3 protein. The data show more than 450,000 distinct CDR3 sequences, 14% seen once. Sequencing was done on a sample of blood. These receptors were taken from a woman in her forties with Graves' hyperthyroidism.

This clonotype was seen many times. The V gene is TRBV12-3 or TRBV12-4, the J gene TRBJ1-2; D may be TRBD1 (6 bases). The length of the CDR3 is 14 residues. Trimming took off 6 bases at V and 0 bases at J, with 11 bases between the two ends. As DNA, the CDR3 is TGTGCCAGCAGCCAGGACAGAGCTAACTATGGCTACACCTTC. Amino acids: CASSQDRANYGYTF.

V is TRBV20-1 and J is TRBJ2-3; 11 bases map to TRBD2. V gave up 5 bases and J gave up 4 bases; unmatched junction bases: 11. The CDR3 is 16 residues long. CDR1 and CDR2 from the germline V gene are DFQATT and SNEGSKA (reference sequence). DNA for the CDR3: TGCAGTGCTGACGCCAGAACTAGCGGGAGAGCAGATACGCAGTATTTT. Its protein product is CSADARTSGRADTQYF.

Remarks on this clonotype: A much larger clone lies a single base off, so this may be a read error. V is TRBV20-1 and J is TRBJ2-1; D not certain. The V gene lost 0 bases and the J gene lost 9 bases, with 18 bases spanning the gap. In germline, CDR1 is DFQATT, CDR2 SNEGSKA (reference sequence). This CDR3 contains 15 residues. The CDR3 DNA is TGCAGTGCTAGAGATCATAGAACCCCTGATAGTGAGCAGTTCTTC. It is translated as CSARDHRTPDSEQFF.

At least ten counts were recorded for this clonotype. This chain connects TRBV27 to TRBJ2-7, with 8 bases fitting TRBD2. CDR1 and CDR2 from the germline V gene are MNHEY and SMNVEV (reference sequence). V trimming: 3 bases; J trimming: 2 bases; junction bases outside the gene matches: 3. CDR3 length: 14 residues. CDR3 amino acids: CASSFGGLAYEQYF. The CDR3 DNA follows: TGTGCCAGCAGTTTTGGGGGACTAGCCTACGAGCAGTACTTC.

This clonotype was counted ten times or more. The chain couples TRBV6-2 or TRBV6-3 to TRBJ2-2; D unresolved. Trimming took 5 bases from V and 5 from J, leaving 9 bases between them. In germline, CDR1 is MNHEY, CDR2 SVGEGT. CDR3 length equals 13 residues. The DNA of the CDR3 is TGTGCCAGCAGTGACTTAAGGACCGGGGAGCTGTTTTTT. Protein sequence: CASSDLRTGELFF.

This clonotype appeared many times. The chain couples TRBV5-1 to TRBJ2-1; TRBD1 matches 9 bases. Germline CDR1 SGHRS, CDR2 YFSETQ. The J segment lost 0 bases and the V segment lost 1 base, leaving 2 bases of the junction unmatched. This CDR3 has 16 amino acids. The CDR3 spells CASSLTGGSSYNEQFF. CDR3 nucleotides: TGCGCCAGCAGCTTGACAGGGGGCAGCTCCTACAATGAGCAGTTCTTC.

The CDR3 DNA reads as TGTGCCAGTAGTATATTGGGGAATAACCCCTACAATGAGCAGTTCTTC. Protein: CASSILGNNPYNEQFF. The chain links TRBV19 to TRBJ2-1; D unclear. The CDR3 is made up of 16 amino acids. The germline V gene encodes CDR1 LNHDA and CDR2 SQIVND (reference sequence). Trimming took off 2 bases at V and 2 bases at J, with 13 bases between the two ends.

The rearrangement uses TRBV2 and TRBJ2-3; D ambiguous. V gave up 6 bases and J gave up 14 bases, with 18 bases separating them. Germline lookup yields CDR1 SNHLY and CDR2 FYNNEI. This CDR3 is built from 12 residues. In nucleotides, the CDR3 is TGTGCCAGCAGCGATGCCCCCAGACACGGGTATTTT. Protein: CASSDAPRHGYF. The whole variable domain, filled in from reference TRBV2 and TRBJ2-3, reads EPEVTQTPSHQVTQMGQEVILRCVPISNHLYFYWYRQILGQKVEFLVSFYNNEISEKSEIFDDQFSVERPDGSNFTLKIRSTKLEDSAMYFCASSDAPRHGYFGPGTRLTVL.

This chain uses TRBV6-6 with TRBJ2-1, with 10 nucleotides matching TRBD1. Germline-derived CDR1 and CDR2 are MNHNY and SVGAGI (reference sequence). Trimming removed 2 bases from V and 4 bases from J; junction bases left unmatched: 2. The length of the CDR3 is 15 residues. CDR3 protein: CASSYGDRGYNEQFF. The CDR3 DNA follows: TGTGCCAGCAGTTACGGGGACAGGGGATACAATGAGCAGTTCTTC.

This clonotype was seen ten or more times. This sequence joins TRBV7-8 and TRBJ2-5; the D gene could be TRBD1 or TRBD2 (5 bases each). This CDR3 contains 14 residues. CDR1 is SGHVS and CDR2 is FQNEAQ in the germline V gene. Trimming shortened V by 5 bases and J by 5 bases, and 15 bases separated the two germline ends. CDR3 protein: CASSPNGDRETQYF. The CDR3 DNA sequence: TGTGCCAGCAGCCCTAACGGGGACCGGGAGACCCAGTACTTC.